This T cell receptor (beta chain) was observed in a study of cytotoxic CD8 clonotypes in ibrutinib-treated CLL. General study results and limits: Clonality climbed at ibrutinib response, then dropped toward baseline at progression. Shared public clonotypes were rare, and on treatment they either got smaller or stayed the same.

A remark on this clone: Its cognate antigen is unknown.

Cryopreserved PBMCs supplied about 2 micrograms of genomic DNA for TCR beta libraries. Data came from immunoSEQ multiplex PCR; TCRdb stores just in-frame clones and leaves some out. Of hundreds of thousands of clones in the sample, roughly 65% were seen once. The V gene's germline CDR1 is DFQATT and CDR2 SNEGSKA (reference sequence). CDR3 size: 11 residues. This TCR came from a human donor with chronic lymphocytic leukemia. The sample consisted of PBMCs, taken after 12 months of ibrutinib treatment. The chain is built from TRBV20-1 and TRBJ1-2, with 10 bases lining up with TRBD1. Written as DNA, the CDR3 is TGCAAGACAGGGGGCACCGCGGGCTACACCTTC. Its translation is CKTGGTAGYTF.